Following are 19 T cell receptor beta chains from one sample sequenced in a study of identifying expanded T cells in peripheral blood. The table came from immunoSEQ multiplex PCR; TCRdb's copy has only in-frame clones and leaves some out. The sample comprises some 75,000 clones, approximately 87% of which are singletons, and 2.5% to 3.5% rests with the top ten. The sample was blood. These receptors all stem from a person aged 18-70 years in good health.

The J gene is TRBJ2-3, the V gene TRBV27; 8 nucleotides align to TRBD1. Germline CDR1 and CDR2: MNHEY and SMNVEV (reference sequence). V lost 7 bases, J lost 3 bases, and 9 bases stayed unmatched. The CDR3 consists of 15 residues. The DNA of the CDR3 is TGTGCCAGCACCTATGGACAGGGTGGGACAGATACGCAGTATTTT. Translated: CASTYGQGGTDTQYF.

The genes are TRBV2 and TRBJ1-5, with D maybe TRBD1 (5 bases). There are 14 residues in the CDR3. The germline V gene encodes CDR1 SNHLY and CDR2 FYNNEI. V was cut by 8 bases and J by 5 bases, with 16 bases left in between. The CDR3 sequence: CASALTGGDQPQHF. Written as DNA, the CDR3 is TGTGCCAGCGCCTTAACGGGGGGGGATCAGCCCCAGCATTTT.

This sequence joins TRBV7-8 and TRBJ2-1, with a tentative D call TRBD2 (5 bases). The length of the CDR3 is 14 residues. Germline CDR1 is SGHVS and CDR2 is FQNEAQ. Trimming took off 5 bases at V and 3 bases at J, with 11 bases between the two ends. CDR3 amino acids: CASSRRDNYNEQFF. CDR3 sequence (DNA): TGTGCCAGCAGCCGCCGGGATAACTACAATGAGCAGTTCTTC.

This chain connects TRBV5-1 to TRBJ2-5; D is possibly TRBD1 or TRBD2 (6 bases each). The CDR3 loop spans 14 amino acids. The germline V and J ends were trimmed by 1 base and 5 bases, with 12 bases remaining between them. Germline CDR1 is SGHRS and CDR2 is YFSETQ. DNA of the CDR3: TGCGCCAGCAGCTTGTTGGGGGGCTCGGAGACCCAGTACTTC. Amino acid sequence: CASSLLGGSETQYF.

V and J are TRBV6-5 and TRBJ1-3; weak D call: TRBD1 (5 bases). CDR1 is MNHEY, CDR2 SVGAGI, per germline. CDR3 length: 16 residues. Between the trimmed V and J ends, which lost 3 bases and 0 bases, there was a span of 12 bases. CDR3 region: CASSYDGGNSGNTIYF. CDR3 nucleotide sequence: TGTGCCAGCAGTTATGATGGGGGAAACTCTGGAAACACCATATATTTT.

This rearrangement joins TRBV2 to TRBJ2-1, with unresolved D. V was shortened by 7 bases and J by 3 bases, with 4 bases between the two germline ends. This CDR3 spans 11 amino acids. Germline CDR1 SNHLY, CDR2 FYNNEI. CDR3: CASMSYNEQFF. For the CDR3, the DNA is TGTGCCAGCATGAGCTACAATGAGCAGTTCTTC.

This sequence joins TRBV5-6 and TRBJ2-5; TRBD1 matches 9 bases. CDR1 is SGHDT, CDR2 YYEEEE, per germline. There are 14 residues in the CDR3. After removal of 6 bases from V and 5 bases from J, the junction contained 8 bases not matched to a gene. The CDR3 DNA reads TGTGCCAGCATCCGACAGGGGGGGTTGGAGACCCAGTACTTC. This translates into CASIRQGGLETQYF.

The rearrangement joins TRBV7-2 to TRBJ2-7; 7 bases are shared with TRBD2. The germline V gene has CDR1 SGHTA and CDR2 FQGNSA. With V trimmed by 4 bases and J by 3 bases, 9 bases remained unmatched. The CDR3 totals 15 residues. CDR3 protein: CASSSGLDGFYEQYF. CDR3 nucleotides: TGTGCCAGCAGCTCTGGACTAGATGGCTTCTACGAGCAGTACTTC.

The rearrangement links TRBV30 to TRBJ2-7; TRBD2 might be the D (7 bases). Deletions cut 1 base from V and 3 bases from J, with 10 bases between. This CDR3 is 13 amino acids long. Germline CDR1 GTSNPN, CDR2 SVGIG (reference sequence). In nucleotides, the CDR3 is TGTGCCTGGAGTGACAGGGAGGGCTACGAGCAGTACTTC. It specifies CAWSDREGYEQYF.

V is TRBV5-6 and J is TRBJ1-1; D ambiguous. V was cut by 4 bases and J by 5 bases, with 24 bases left in between. Germline V gene data show CDR1 as SGHDT and CDR2 as YYEEEE. The CDR3 has 17 residues. The CDR3 protein is CASSLEALGRWGTEAFF. CDR3 in DNA: TGTGCCAGCAGCCTGGAGGCCCTGGGCAGGTGGGGTACTGAAGCTTTCTTT.

CDR3 protein: CASSQEQGAPYGYTF. The DNA for the CDR3 is TGCGCCAGCAGCCAAGAGCAGGGGGCACCTTATGGCTACACCTTC. This chain uses TRBV4-1 with TRBJ1-2; TRBD1 aligns across 8 bases. Per the germline V gene, CDR1 is MGHRA and CDR2 is YSYEKL. V dropped 0 bases and J dropped 5; count of bases not matched to a gene: 5. The CDR3 runs 15 residues.

This sequence joins TRBV28 and TRBJ1-3, with 8 bases matching TRBD1. J was trimmed by 1 base and V by 6 bases; bases with no gene match: 8. CDR1 MDHEN and CDR2 SYDVKM come from the germline V gene. The CDR3 is 16 amino acids. The CDR3 bases are TGTGCCAGCAGCCGTCTCCAGGGGGCGTCTGGAAACACCATATATTTT. It specifies CASSRLQGASGNTIYF.

The CDR3 protein is CASSFGGRNYQPQHF. CDR3 DNA: TGTGCCAGCAGCTTTGGGGGCCGAAACTATCAGCCCCAGCATTTT. The genes are TRBV5-6 and TRBJ1-5; possibly TRBD1 for D (6 bases). Germline-derived CDR1 and CDR2 are SGHDT and YYEEEE. Trimming removed 2 bases at V and 5 bases at J, with 14 bases between. The CDR3 spans 15 residues.

This sequence joins TRBV6-6 and TRBJ1-1, with D possibly TRBD1 on 5 matching bases. V shed 0 bases and J shed 4 bases, with 9 bases lying between them. Per germline, CDR1 MNHNY and CDR2 SVGAGI (reference sequence). The CDR3 sequence is 14 residues long. This CDR3 reads CASSYSQGATEAFF. CDR3 bases: TGTGCCAGCAGTTACTCGCAGGGAGCCACTGAAGCTTTCTTT.

V and J are TRBV7-9 and TRBJ2-7; 10 positions agree with TRBD1. In germline, CDR1 is SEHNR, CDR2 FQNEAQ (reference sequence). J gave up 5 bases and V 3 bases, and 7 bases lay outside the gene matches. The CDR3 covers 15 residues. CDR3 sequence (DNA): TGTGCCAGCAGCTTGGGGACAGGGGACCACAACGAGCAGTACTTC. Translating gives CASSLGTGDHNEQYF.

This chain links TRBV12-5 with TRBJ2-3; 7 positions match TRBD2. The CDR3 runs to 16 residues. The V and J ends lost 5 bases and 3 bases, in that order; junction bases with no gene match: 11. In germline, CDR1 is LGHNT, CDR2 FRNRAP. CDR3: CASGEPRGGVTDTQYF. The CDR3 nucleotides read TGTGCTAGTGGTGAACCCCGGGGAGGGGTGACAGATACGCAGTATTTT.

This chain connects TRBV7-2 to TRBJ1-5; no clear D. Germline V gene data show CDR1 as SGHTA and CDR2 as FQGNSA. V lost 3 bases and J lost 4, with 7 bases in between. The CDR3 is 13 amino acids. CDR3 region: CASSFSANQPQHF. DNA for the CDR3: TGTGCCAGCAGCTTTTCAGCGAATCAGCCCCAGCATTTT.

DNA for the CDR3: TGTGCCAGCAGAAGGACAGGGCAAGAGACCCAGTACTTC. Its translation: CASRRTGQETQYF. This chain links TRBV2 with TRBJ2-5; 8 nucleotides align to TRBD1. V was clipped by 6 bases and J by 2 bases; unmatched bases: 2. There are 13 residues in the CDR3. Looked up from germline, CDR1 is SNHLY and CDR2 is FYNNEI.

V and J are TRBV18 and TRBJ1-2, with a weak D call TRBD1 (5 bases). Trimming shortened V by 4 bases and J by 2 bases, and 8 bases separated the two germline ends. Germline V gene data show CDR1 as KGHSH and CDR2 as LQKENI. The length of the CDR3 is 13 residues. CDR3 amino acids: CASSQQVNYGYTF. The CDR3 DNA reads as TGTGCCAGCTCACAACAGGTGAACTATGGCTACACCTTC.